Listed here are 18 T cell receptor beta chains from one sample, sequenced in a study of blood T cell repertoires in COVID-19. Measured with immunoSEQ multiplex PCR; TCRdb has only the in-frame clones, and not every one. The sample records about 160,000 clones, over 75% being singletons. Sequenced sample: PBMCs or T cells enriched from blood (not recorded which). All receptors derive from a woman in her thirties or forties with acute COVID-19.

A word on this clone: Other DNA sequences in this sample translate to the same CDR3. The J gene is TRBJ1-1, the V gene TRBV6-6, with D maybe TRBD1 (5 bases). Germline lookup yields CDR1 MNHNY and CDR2 SVGAGI (reference sequence). V was pared by 0 bases and J by 6 bases, with 11 bases between. CDR3 length: 14 residues. CDR3 sequence: CASSYSRGGAEAFF. The CDR3 DNA is TGTGCCAGCAGTTACTCGCGGGGAGGGGCTGAAGCTTTCTTT.

The chain carries TRBV5-1 and TRBJ1-1; possible D gene TRBD1, 5 bases. Germline V gene lookup returns CDR1 SGHRS and CDR2 YFSETQ. Trimming left V 0 bases short and J 1 base short, with 10 bases between. The CDR3 has 15 residues. The CDR3: CASSLGGRENTEAFF. The CDR3 DNA reads as TGCGCCAGCAGCTTGGGCGGCAGGGAGAACACTGAAGCTTTCTTT.

The chain uses TRBV30 and TRBJ2-3, with D perhaps TRBD1 (6 bases). The V end was cut by 4 bases, the J end by 4 bases, with 12 bases between. From germline, CDR1 is GTSNPN and CDR2 SVGIG (reference sequence). The CDR3 contains 13 residues. The CDR3 DNA follows: TGTGCCTGGACAGTACAGGGTGCAGATACGCAGTATTTT. This sequence encodes CAWTVQGADTQYF.

The rearrangement links TRBV18 to TRBJ2-1; 14 bases agree with TRBD2. The germline V gene has CDR1 KGHSH and CDR2 LQKENI. The junction had 14 bases not matched to a gene; V was cut back by 3 bases and J by 7 bases. This CDR3 spans 19 amino acids. The CDR3 spells CASSPYILGLAGGVNEQFF. The CDR3, as DNA: TGTGCCAGCTCACCTTACATACTTGGACTAGCGGGAGGAGTAAATGAGCAGTTCTTC.

The chain carries TRBV3-1 (or the pseudogene TRBV3-2) and TRBJ2-3, with a possible D match to TRBD1 (6 bases). The CDR3 consists of 14 residues. CDR1 is LGHDT, CDR2 YNNKEL, per germline (reference sequence). With 4 bases removed from V and 5 bases from J, the gap between germline ends came to 13 bases. Here the CDR3 reads CASSRTVPQDTQYF. The CDR3 bases are TGTGCCAGCAGCCGGACAGTTCCGCAAGATACGCAGTATTTT.

The rearrangement links TRBV19 to TRBJ2-1; TRBD2 matches 9 bases. V shed 7 bases, J shed 9 bases, and the junction held 7 bases outside the gene matches. Germline V CDR1 and CDR2: LNHDA, SQIVND (reference sequence). The CDR3 runs to 13 residues. The CDR3 is CASTPSGIGEQFF. The CDR3 DNA reads as TGTGCCAGTACCCCTAGCGGGATTGGTGAGCAGTTCTTC.

The V and J genes are TRBV12-3 or TRBV12-4 and TRBJ1-1; D remains unclear. Trimming pared 6 bases from V and 3 bases from J, leaving 11 bases between. This CDR3 has 13 amino acids. Here the CDR3 reads CASSWRGDTEAFF. CDR3 in DNA: TGTGCCAGCAGCTGGCGGGGAGACACTGAAGCTTTCTTT.

This sequence joins TRBV3-1 (or the pseudogene TRBV3-2) and TRBJ1-2; TRBD1 matches at 8 bases. V lost 2 bases, J lost 8 bases, and 7 bases stayed unmatched. Germline V gives CDR1 LGHDT, CDR2 YNNKEL (reference sequence). The CDR3 is made up of 14 amino acids. Written as DNA, the CDR3 is TGTGCCAGCAGCCAAATAGGGACAGGCCTAGGCTACACCTTC. It codes for CASSQIGTGLGYTF.

The chain links TRBV5-1 to TRBJ2-1, with 7 bases that match TRBD2. CDR3 length equals 17 residues. Germline lookup yields CDR1 SGHRS and CDR2 YFSETQ. Trimming at V came to 4 bases and at J to 7 bases, leaving 17 bases not matched to a gene. Here the CDR3 reads CASSPHWVASGDNEQFF. CDR3 nucleotide sequence: TGCGCCAGCAGCCCTCACTGGGTAGCTAGCGGAGATAATGAGCAGTTCTTC.

The chain's CDR3 is CASKAGTGNYEQYF. The CDR3 bases are TGTGCCAGCAAAGCCGGGACAGGGAACTACGAGCAGTACTTC. This chain joins TRBV2 and TRBJ2-7; 9 nucleotides match TRBD1. CDR3 length: 14 amino acids. J was trimmed by 3 bases and V by 7 bases; bases with no gene match: 7. Germline-derived CDR1 and CDR2 are SNHLY and FYNNEI.

The V call is TRBV6-5, the J call TRBJ2-2; 9 nucleotides match TRBD1. The CDR3 contains 15 residues. Per the germline V gene, CDR1 is MNHEY and CDR2 is SVGAGI. V shed 6 bases, J shed 3 bases, and the junction held 5 bases outside the gene matches. The CDR3 reads CASRAGTGYTGELFF. The DNA for the CDR3 is TGTGCCAGCAGAGCCGGGACAGGGTACACCGGGGAGCTGTTTTTT.

V usage is TRBV6-5 and J usage is TRBJ1-1; perhaps TRBD1 as D (5 bases). V lost 0 bases and J lost 6, with 14 bases in between. In germline, CDR1 is MNHEY, CDR2 SVGAGI. The CDR3 is 15 residues long. The CDR3 protein is CASSYSFRVGAEAFF. In DNA form, the CDR3 reads TGTGCCAGCAGTTACTCTTTCAGGGTTGGAGCTGAAGCTTTCTTT.

The chain recombines TRBV5-6 with TRBJ2-3; 8 bases map to TRBD2. The V segment lost 3 bases and the J segment 2 bases; nucleotides outside the gene matches: 8. The germline V gene encodes CDR1 SGHDT and CDR2 YYEEEE. This CDR3 is 16 amino acids long. CDR3 nucleotide sequence: TGTGCCAGCAGCTACGAGACTAGCGCATACACAGATACGCAGTATTTT. Its translation: CASSYETSAYTDTQYF. Filled out from reference TRBV5-6 and TRBJ2-3, the complete variable domain reads DAGVTQSPTHLIKTRGQQVTLRCSPKSGHDTVSWYQQALGQGPQFIFQYYEEEERQRGNFPDRFSGHQFPNYSSELNVNALLLGDSALYLCASSYETSAYTDTQYFGPGTRLTVL.

This clone was found once. The chain has TRBV11-2 and TRBJ2-4, with TRBD1 matching 7 bases. V was clipped by 5 bases and J by 7 bases; unmatched bases: 11. This CDR3 is 15 amino acids long. Germline CDR1 SGHAT, CDR2 FQNNGV. The chain's CDR3 is CASSETGTVWNIQYF. CDR3 bases: TGTGCCAGCAGCGAAACCGGGACAGTGTGGAACATTCAGTACTTC.

The chain uses TRBV7-9 and TRBJ1-1; 8 nucleotides match TRBD1. Per the germline V gene, CDR1 is SEHNR and CDR2 is FQNEAQ (reference sequence). This CDR3 has 14 residues. Trimming at V came to 2 bases and at J to 8 bases, leaving 7 bases not matched to a gene. CDR3 protein: CASSLQGADSEAFF. CDR3 DNA sequence: TGTGCCAGCAGCTTACAGGGGGCGGACTCCGAAGCTTTCTTT.

CDR3 sequence reads: CARSLRSWRSRQGPGNTIYF. The DNA of the CDR3 is TGTGCCAGAAGCTTAAGATCCTGGCGGTCGAGACAGGGACCTGGAAACACCATATATTTT. The chain links TRBV5-3 to TRBJ1-3, with 7 bases identical to TRBD1. TRBV5-3 belongs to the ORF category, with a function that is uncertain. With 2 bases clipped from V and 2 bases from J, the junction kept 19 bases outside the gene matches. The CDR3 is made up of 20 amino acids.

A single count supports this clone. The rearrangement links TRBV6-4 to TRBJ2-1; TRBD2 matches at 11 bases. Germline V gene sequence: CDR1 MRHNA, CDR2 SNTAGT. CDR3 length equals 15 residues. V trimming: 3 bases; J trimming: 6 bases; junction bases outside the gene matches: 4. This CDR3 reads CASSESSGRVNEQFF. The CDR3 bases are TGTGCCAGCAGTGAGAGTAGCGGGAGGGTCAATGAGCAGTTCTTC.

The count of this clone is one. V and J are TRBV10-3 and TRBJ2-3; 9 nucleotides match TRBD1. The CDR3 is 16 residues long. Germline V gives CDR1 ENHRY, CDR2 SYGVKD. V was clipped by 6 bases and J by 1 base; unmatched bases: 8. The CDR3 reads CAIRVQGAAGTDTQYF. In DNA, the CDR3 is TGTGCCATCAGGGTACAGGGGGCTGCGGGCACAGATACGCAGTATTTT.